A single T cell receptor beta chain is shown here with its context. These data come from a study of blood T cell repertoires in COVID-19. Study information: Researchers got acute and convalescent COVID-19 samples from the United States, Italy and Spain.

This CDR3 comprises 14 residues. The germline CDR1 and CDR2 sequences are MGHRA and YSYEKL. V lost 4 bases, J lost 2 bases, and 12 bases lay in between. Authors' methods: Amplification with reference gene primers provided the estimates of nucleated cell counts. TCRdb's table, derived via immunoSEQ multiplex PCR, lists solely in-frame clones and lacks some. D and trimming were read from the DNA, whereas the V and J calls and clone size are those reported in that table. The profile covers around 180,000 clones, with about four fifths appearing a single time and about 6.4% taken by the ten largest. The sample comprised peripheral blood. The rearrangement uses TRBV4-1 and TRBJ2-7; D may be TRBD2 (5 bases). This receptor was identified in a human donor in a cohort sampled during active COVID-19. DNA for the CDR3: TGCGCCAGCAGCCGGGTGGCCGGGGCCTACGAGCAGTACTTC. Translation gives CASSRVAGAYEQYF.